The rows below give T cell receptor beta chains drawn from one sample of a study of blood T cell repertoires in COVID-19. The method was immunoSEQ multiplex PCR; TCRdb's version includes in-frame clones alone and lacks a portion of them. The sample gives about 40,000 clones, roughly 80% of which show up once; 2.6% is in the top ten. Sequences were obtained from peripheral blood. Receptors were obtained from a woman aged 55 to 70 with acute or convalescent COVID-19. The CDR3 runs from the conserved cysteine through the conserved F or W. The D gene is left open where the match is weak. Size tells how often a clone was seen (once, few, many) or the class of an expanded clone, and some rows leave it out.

CASSPGVGETQYF	TGTGCCAGCAGCCCGGGGGTTGGAGAGACCCAGTACTTC	.	TRBV28	TRBJ2-5	.
CASSLGDTEAFF	TGTGCCAGCAGCTTAGGGGACACTGAAGCTTTCTTT	.	TRBV5-4	TRBJ1-1	.
CAWSPLRGKGGGLTEAFF	TGTGCCTGGAGTCCATTAAGGGGTAAAGGAGGGGGCCTCACTGAAGCTTTCTTT	.	TRBV30	TRBJ1-1	TRBD1
CASSYDRGPGNTIYF	TGTGCCAGCAGCTACGACAGGGGGCCTGGAAACACCATATATTTT	.	TRBV7-2	TRBJ1-3	TRBD1
CASSLQKNQPQHF	TGTGCCAGCAGCTTACAAAAAAATCAGCCCCAGCATTTT	few	TRBV7-2	TRBJ1-5	.
CASSLRGLTYEQYF	TGTGCCAGCAGCTTAAGAGGCCTAACCTACGAGCAGTACTTC	.	TRBV7-9	TRBJ2-7	.
CASSLVAAYTDTQYF	TGTGCCAGCAGCTTAGTAGCGGCCTACACAGATACGCAGTATTTT	.	TRBV7-9	TRBJ2-3	.
CASSPLRPSGGETQYF	TGTGCCAGCAGCCCCCTCCGCCCTAGCGGGGGGGAGACCCAGTACTTC	.	TRBV11-2	TRBJ2-5	TRBD2
CASSQGTGGSYEQYF	TGTGCCAGCAGCCAGGGGACAGGGGGCTCCTACGAGCAGTACTTC	.	TRBV14	TRBJ2-7	TRBD1
CASSFAGSKETQYF	TGTGCCAGCAGCTTCGCGGGATCTAAGGAGACCCAGTACTTC	.	TRBV11-2	TRBJ2-5	.
CASSPRAYNEQFF	TGTGCCAGCTCCCCGAGGGCCTACAATGAGCAGTTCTTC	.	TRBV27	TRBJ2-1	.
CASSEEVGEGNEQFF	TGCGCCAGCAGTGAGGAGGTAGGGGAGGGGAATGAGCAGTTCTTC	few	TRBV10-1	TRBJ2-1	TRBD2
CASTLRGNEQFF	TGTGCCAGCACCCTCCGGGGCAATGAGCAGTTCTTC	.	TRBV6-5	TRBJ2-1	.
CASSQDRVAGNRFLYNEQFF	TGTGCCAGCAGCCAAGATCGGGTAGCGGGAAACCGTTTCTTATACAATGAGCAGTTCTTC	.	TRBV4-2	TRBJ2-1	TRBD2
CASSWGTGGLAKNIQYF	TGTGCCAGCAGCTGGGGTACAGGGGGACTAGCCAAAAACATTCAGTACTTC	.	TRBV7-3	TRBJ2-4	TRBD1
CASSYSSGGASLAKNIQYF	TGTGCCAGCAGTTACTCTAGCGGGGGGGCCTCCCTAGCCAAAAACATTCAGTACTTC	.	TRBV27	TRBJ2-4	TRBD2
CASRATGATNEKLFF	TGTGCCAGCAGGGCTACAGGGGCAACTAATGAAAAACTGTTTTTT	.	TRBV2	TRBJ1-4	TRBD1
CASSLGQGASYEQYF	TGCGCCAGCAGCTTGGGACAGGGGGCCTCCTACGAGCAGTACTTC	few	TRBV5-1	TRBJ2-7	TRBD1
CASQSGANVLTF	TGTGCCAGCCAATCTGGGGCCAACGTCCTGACTTTC	.	TRBV28	TRBJ2-6	.
CASSLGTSGNEQFF	TGTGCCAGCAGCTTAGGGACTAGCGGGAATGAGCAGTTCTTC	.	TRBV11-3	TRBJ2-1	TRBD2
CASSLIGYGYTF	TGTGCCAGCAGCCTTATCGGCTATGGCTACACCTTC	.	TRBV13	TRBJ1-2	.
CASSSFSSYEQYF	TGTGCCAGCAGTTCCTTTAGCTCCTACGAGCAGTACTTC	.	TRBV11-2	TRBJ2-7	.